This T cell receptor beta chain came from a study of OX40 agonist ivuxolimab in advanced cancers. For the study at large: In this cohort, patients received ivuxolimab, an agonistic anti-OX40 (CD134) antibody. Of the patients, three showed partial responses, one with hepatocellular carcinoma and two with cutaneous melanoma. A male proportion of 70% to 90% was recorded, with mean age approximately 57 years and range about 23 to 80. Study conclusions and caveats: CD8+ T cells showed, on average, more clonal expansion than CD4+ cells.

Repertoires were generated with immunoSEQ multiplex PCR, while TCRdb's copy carries only in-frame clones and drops some. The data show about 53,000 clones, 70% to 85% seen once. The CDR3 runs to 14 residues. Germline values: CDR1 SGHDN, CDR2 FVKESK. Trimming took off 5 bases at V and 1 base at J, with 11 bases between the two ends. In regard to this clone: Its target is not known.

The clonotype was recovered from an adult with an advanced solid tumor such as melanoma, head and neck, liver or kidney cancer. The chain recombines TRBV14 with TRBJ1-1, with D unclear. The sample consisted of CD4+ or CD8+ T cells sorted from blood, taken in a trial of the OX40 agonist ivuxolimab. CDR3 sequence (DNA): TGTGCCAGCAGCGAAGGACGGTCGAACACTGAAGCTTTCTTT. Translated: CASSEGRSNTEAFF.